This T cell receptor beta chain was captured in a study of shared clonotypes between healthy human individuals. This CDR3 comprises 13 residues. Germline-derived CDR1 and CDR2 are SGHRS and YFSETQ. Trimming stripped 0 bases from V and 1 base from J, with 4 bases between. Repertoires were generated with immunoSEQ multiplex PCR, while TCRdb's copy carries only in-frame clones and drops some. The table includes more than 2,000,000 clones, approximately 90% detected once. For this clone: Its specificity is unknown. This sample includes further DNA sequences coding for the same CDR3.

All donors were Caucasian adults living in Nashville, Tennessee. Study-wide points: The naive CD4 repertoires of a few donors were compared, and about 5% of clonotypes were shared.

The V and J genes are TRBV5-1 and TRBJ2-5; D is undetermined. The sample comprised naive CD4+ T cells sorted from blood. Subset specified: CD45RA+ positively selected. This sequence was found in a man between 18 and 29 years old in good health. CDR3 in amino acids: CASSLGIQETQYF. The CDR3 DNA sequence: TGCGCCAGCAGCTTGGGAATCCAAGAGACCCAGTACTTC.